This T cell receptor beta chain was recovered during a study of cytomegalovirus exposure and HLA in healthy donors (TCRdb year 2017). Regarding the study in general: According to an earlier analysis of around 600 of the donors, some 180 million T cells yielded 120 million or so unique TCR beta sequences and approximately 300 Gb of sequence data. An early release that covered more than 550 HLA-typed donors contained approximately 300 gigabases of sequencing data and tens of millions of unique TCR sequences. The genetic ancestry cluster associated with self-reported Caucasian donors included 80% to 90% of the roughly 400 genotyped donors. The study aimed to test whether signatures of past pathogen exposure could be identified by cataloging public T cell receptors. The T cell repertoires of roughly 660 subjects were profiled by immunosequencing and related to cytomegalovirus serostatus. In addition to the first cohort of 666 subjects, a separate validation cohort of under 150 different subjects was used. The study combined high-throughput TCR immunosequencing, statistical association of individual TCRs with disease status, and machine learning to predict cytomegalovirus infection status. A later analysis re-examined previously published TCR beta repertoires from roughly 720 donors and added high-resolution HLA genotyping to investigate patterns of TCR occurrence. The later analysis used no new phenotypic data to find candidate immune exposures, relying instead on TCR beta sequences and their occurrence across donors. An earlier analysis of 587 of the donors used high-throughput TCR beta sequencing to judge whether each TCR beta V gene segment behaved as functional or pseudogenic. Donor age, sex, ethnicity and CMV serostatus were collected together with the repertoire data. A later genetic analysis took genome-wide SNP genotypes for about 55% of the roughly 670 donors and used that subset as a discovery cohort. All discovery cohort repertoires had been generated on a single sequencing platform. Class I and class II HLA loci were covered by the typing at four-digit resolution. Typing coverage differed by locus: A, B, C, DRB1 and DQB1 were typed in about 620-640 donors, DQA1 in about 500, DPA1 in around 600, and DPB1 in 472. Roughly 5 DR-DQ haplotypes were handled as single units for association and clustering because linkage in the cohort was strong. On average, around 200,000 unique TCR beta nucleotide sequences were sequenced per donor among roughly 430 genotyped donors of the cohort, with roughly a sixth of those sequences being non-productive.

From the germline V gene (reference sequence), CDR1 is SEHNR and CDR2 is FQNEAQ. Counted from cysteine to phenylalanine, this CDR3 has 16 amino acids. Solely the CDR3 DNA is kept, with 48 bases framed from the first base. V and J are trimmed by 4 bases and 2 bases, and the gene matches miss 9 bases of the junction. In total, approximately 700 healthy bone marrow donors made up the cohort. At the time of sampling, every cohort member was nominally healthy, though immune exposures that went unrecorded were likely present. The donor tested CMV seropositive and was one of the 289 seropositive cohort members. A peripheral blood sample was provided by each donor, and peripheral blood mononuclear cells were used for TCR beta sequencing. Genomic DNA extraction from the blood cell samples was performed with the Qiagen DNeasy Blood Extraction Kit. The method was the immunoSEQ multiplex PCR assay. A mixture of 60 forward primers for TCR Vbeta segments and 13 reverse primers for TCR Jbeta segments was used in the multiplex PCR. The CDR3 region of rearranged TCR beta genes was amplified from genomic DNA with a multiplex PCR assay. On the Illumina HiSeq System, the amplified TCR beta libraries were sequenced as 87-base-pair reads. Regarding the original processing steps: A later analysis counted approximately 84 million unique TCR beta chains across the 640 or so repertoires, and some 12 million of these chains were shared by at least two donors. Raw reads were error-corrected and collapsed into unique sequences with a nearest-neighbor algorithm that merged closely related sequences to remove PCR and sequencing errors. Alignment of CDR3 sequences to IMGT reference sequences was used to assign V, D and J gene segments. Each retained sequence needed at least a six-nucleotide match to both a V gene segment and a J gene segment. Rearrangements were classified as productive when the CDR3 lacked stop codons and remained in frame with V and J, and all other rearrangements were classified as non-productive. CDR3 was defined according to IMGT convention as the region running from the second conserved V-encoded cysteine to the conserved J-encoded phenylalanine. The earlier analysis of roughly 590 of the donors excluded any sequence lacking an unambiguous match to a single V gene segment. In an earlier analysis of 587 of the donors, V segments were called functional above 56.7% productive rearrangements and were called segregating when the between-donor standard deviation exceeded 5%. A statistical classification framework was built for diagnosing cytomegalovirus status from the catalog of TCR beta chain sequences. In a later analysis, V and J genes were assigned by comparing TCR nucleotide sequences against IMGT/GENE-DB human TR gene sequences. In a later analysis, CDR3 sequences and most-parsimonious VDJ recombination scenarios were assigned using the TCRdist pipeline. In a later analysis, each TCR beta chain was defined by its CDR3 amino acid sequence together with its V-gene family, and reads without a unique V-gene family were excluded. To address suspected cross-contamination and a sequencing artifact, a later analysis removed several hundred highly shared, low-generation-probability nucleotide sequences. A later analysis calculated a clonal expansion index for each public chain from normalized within-repertoire ranks of inferred template counts. Generation probabilities in a later analysis came from a VDJ recombination model fitted to out-of-frame rearrangements, and those results were checked against IGoR. A later analysis scored TCR-TCR, TCR-HLA and TCR-CMV co-occurrence with hypergeometric tests, applying a repertoire-size bias correction to TCR pairs. To estimate false discovery rates, a later analysis permuted the HLA or CMV assignments 20 times. A later analysis grouped co-occurring TCRs with DBSCAN, adding TCRdist sequence similarity when clustering within HLA-allele-positive subsets. Repertoires with fewer than 30,000 or more than 120,000 public chains, plus five repertoires with anomalous nucleotide sharing, were excluded from co-occurrence clustering. TCRdb mirrors the immuneACCESS table, restricted to in-frame sequences. Some clones are absent from its copies; in checked studies, under half trace to an unresolved V gene, and the reason for the others is unknown. D and trimming were read from the DNA, whereas the V and J calls and clone size are those reported in that table. Recorded for this sample are 150,000 to 200,000 clones; more than 75% of them occurred a single time. Clones ranked in the top ten supply 11% to 15% of the sample.

Beyond this particular receptor, the publication reports: A total of around 150 TCR beta chains were listed by the study as associated with cytomegalovirus. This cohort had only TCR beta chains sequenced, and the lack of alpha or paired-chain data limited which features could be detected. When HLA alleles, especially DR and DQ, strongly co-occurred, attributing TCR associations to individual alleles was difficult. Sequencing depth was assumed to be roughly uniform across donors in the presence/absence analyses, though that assumption may not hold. Broadly in line with IMGT annotations, most TCR beta V segments showed up in productive rearrangements about 87% or about 30% of the time in an earlier analysis of around 550 of the donors. Linkage disequilibrium might explain the correlated functional status among segregating V segments, but an unknown experimental factor could not be excluded. The sequencing pipeline was judged likely to have produced a cluster of highly shared sequence variants as a technical artifact. According to a later analysis, TCR association rates differed among HLA loci, with DRB1 alleles showing the most associated TCRs and HLA-C alleles showing the fewest. In both the original and validation cohorts, the classifier was reported to diagnose cytomegalovirus status with high specificity and sensitivity. In a later analysis, HLA-associated TCR beta chains were found to be more clonally expanded and to have lower generation probabilities than equally common non-associated chains. A later analysis associated about 17,000 TCR beta sequences with specific HLA alleles at a false discovery rate of 0.05. The earlier analysis of around 600 of the donors excluded roughly 17 rarely observed V segments, including chromosome 9 orphons, because counts were too low. According to a later analysis, most CMV-associated TCR beta chains appeared to be HLA-restricted, and the HLA associations seemed to be driven largely by CMV exposure. According to a later genetic analysis, donors in an Asian-associated ancestry cluster had fewer N-insertions in productive TCRs than the roughly 700-donor mean. Three of the identified cytomegalovirus-associated TCR beta chains were confirmed in vitro to be specific for cytomegalovirus antigens. For the cohort, immune exposure information was limited to CMV serostatus. Because HLA typing was unavailable for some donors at each locus, only the typed subset was used in association tests. V-gene and J-gene trimming of TCR beta chains was associated with a missense DCLRE1C variant in a later genetic analysis, and the association was replicated in an independent cohort. A further reported finding was that TCR beta sequences accurately predicted the HLA-A and HLA-B alleles for most subjects in the first cohort. The authors suggested that the approach could potentially be extended to other disease states and immunological phenotypes. While some public TCRs were present in many individuals, most TCR sequences turned up only very rarely across donors. Several of the top co-occurrence clusters appeared to be linked to parvovirus B19, influenza, CMV and Epstein-Barr virus, according to a later analysis. Because the 87-base-pair reads could not distinguish some IMGT-functional V segments, including TRBV6-2 and TRBV6-3, those segments were excluded.

As for this clone: Its binding antigen is unknown. No base qualities exist here, and no much larger clone lies one base off it.

The chain is assembled from TRBV7-9 and TRBJ1-1; 8 bases in the middle match TRBD1. The source is a woman in her 30s in good health and CMV-seropositive. Sequenced: PBMCs. This receptor carries the CDR3 CASSSATGEDNTEAFF. The DNA sequence is as follows: TGTGCCAGCAGCTCGGCGACAGGGGAGGATAACACTGAAGCTTTCTTT.